This TCR beta chain was documented in a study of cytomegalovirus exposure and HLA in healthy donors. General observations from the study: Productive rates of about 90% or about 30% were seen for most TCR beta V segments in an earlier analysis. The sole available immune exposure information was CMV serostatus.

60 Vbeta and 13 Jbeta primers were used in PCR. Original processing methods: Counted up in a later analysis, unique TCR beta chains came to around 80 million, with 9.5 million to 13 million shared. Using immunoSEQ multiplex PCR, the repertoire was profiled, and TCRdb retains in-frame clones only, with some absent. The V and J calls and the clone size are those of that table, but D and trimming were determined from the DNA. The repertoire holds over 150,000 clones, with approximately 80% as singletons. About this clone itself: Its antigen is not identified.

V was shortened by 2 bases and J by 1 base, with 9 bases between the two germline ends. The length of the CDR3 is 14 residues. CDR1 and CDR2 (germline): GTSNPN, SVGIG (reference sequence). The chain uses TRBV30 and TRBJ1-5; TRBD1 might be the D (5 bases). Input material: PBMCs. This TCR was sampled from a woman younger than 45 in good health and CMV-seropositive. CDR3 sequence: CAWSPRGSNQPQHF. In DNA form, the CDR3 reads TGTGCCTGGAGTCCCCGGGGGAGCAATCAGCCCCAGCATTTT.